The clone carrying this T cell receptor beta chain was seen more than once but under ten times. The data were obtained in a study of PD-1 blockade in classical Hodgkin lymphoma. This table comes from immunoSEQ multiplex PCR, and its TCRdb copy is limited to in-frame clones, with some not included. The sample lists approximately 110,000 clones, approximately 89% occurring once. CDR1 LNHDA and CDR2 SQIVND come from the germline V gene (reference sequence). The CDR3 extends over 12 amino acids. The germline V and J ends were trimmed by 2 bases and 8 bases, with 9 bases remaining between them. Time point reported: cycle 4 day 1 (C4D1), after more than 5 weeks of nivolumab. With no exception, relapse followed autologous stem cell transplantation in all patients, and brentuximab vedotin exposure varied.

J is TRBJ1-2 and V is TRBV19; the D gene is possibly TRBD1 (5 bases). The material was peripheral blood mononuclear cells (PBMCs), obtained before the fourth cycle of nivolumab. This clonotype was sampled from a human donor with classical Hodgkin lymphoma. CDR3 sequence: CASSIRGGGYTF. Here the CDR3 DNA reads TGTGCCAGTAGTATACGTGGGGGAGGCTACACCTTC.